One sample yielded the 25 T cell receptor beta chains listed below, sequenced in a study of cytomegalovirus exposure and HLA in healthy donors. Some clones are missing from TCRdb's copy, which holds only in-frame ones; the method was immunoSEQ multiplex PCR. The sample gives hundreds of thousands of clones, 86% of which show up once; roughly 0.75% is in the top ten. Sequencing was performed on PBMCs. The receptors were sampled from a woman younger than 30 in good health and CMV-seronegative.

The rearrangement joins TRBV9 to TRBJ1-1; possible D gene TRBD1, 5 bases. The V end was cut by 3 bases, the J end by 1 base, with 7 bases between. Germline lookup yields CDR1 SGDLS and CDR2 YYNGEE. This CDR3 is built from 13 residues. The CDR3 DNA is TGTGCCAGCAGCGCCGACAGGAACACTGAAGCTTTCTTT. Its protein is CASSADRNTEAFF. Variable domain in full (rest from reference TRBV9 and TRBJ1-1): DSGVTQTPKHLITATGQRVTLRCSPRSGDLSVYWYQQSLDQGLQFLIQYYNGEERAKGNILERFSAQQFPDLHSELNLSSLELGDSALYFCASSADRNTEAFFGQGTRLTVV.

The J gene is TRBJ1-6, the V gene TRBV5-1, with 8 bases that match TRBD1. Germline CDR1 and CDR2: SGHRS and YFSETQ. The CDR3 loop spans 16 amino acids. After removal of 0 bases from V and 6 bases from J, the junction contained 5 bases not matched to a gene. The CDR3 bases are TGCGCCAGCAGCTTGGGACAGGGGATCGCTAATTCACCCCTCCACTTT. Encoded protein: CASSLGQGIANSPLHF.

V and J are TRBV6-5 and TRBJ2-7, with 7 bases matching TRBD1. Germline V gene lookup returns CDR1 MNHEY and CDR2 SVGAGI. The J segment lost 2 bases and the V segment lost 7 bases, leaving 8 bases of the junction unmatched. CDR3 length: 14 amino acids. CDR3 DNA: TGTGCCAGCACCCAGGGGACAGAGGCCTACGAGCAGTACTTC. Residues: CASTQGTEAYEQYF.

The chain uses TRBV18 and TRBJ1-1; no clear D gene. Germline V gene lookup returns CDR1 KGHSH and CDR2 LQKENI. Trimming pared 2 bases from V and 0 bases from J, leaving 10 bases between. The CDR3 totals 15 residues. The CDR3 is CASSPRREMNTEAFF. The CDR3 DNA reads TGTGCCAGCTCACCAAGGAGAGAAATGAACACTGAAGCTTTCTTT. The full variable domain, in which reference TRBV18 and TRBJ1-1 provide the parts outside the CDR3, is NAGVMQNPRHLVRRRGQEARLRCSPMKGHSHVYWYRQLPEEGLKFMVYLQKENIIDESGMPKERFSAEFPKEGPSILRIQQVVRGDSAAYFCASSPRREMNTEAFFGQGTRLTVV.

The chain links TRBV10-1 to TRBJ2-1; 8 bases map to TRBD1. Germline CDR1 reads WNHNN; CDR2 reads SYGVQD (reference sequence). This CDR3 has 16 amino acids. Trimming cost V 0 bases and J 9 bases; bases outside gene matches: 10. CDR3 nucleotide sequence: TGCGCCAGCAGTGAGTCCCTAGCCAGGGGGCGGGCTGAGCAGTTCTTC. This translates into CASSESLARGRAEQFF.

The chain links TRBV7-2 to TRBJ2-1, with 11 bases fitting TRBD2. Germline loops: CDR1 SGHTA, CDR2 FQGNSA. Trimming cost V 6 bases and J 13 bases; bases outside gene matches: 8. The length of the CDR3 is 13 residues. The CDR3 is CASSLGLAVPQFF. The CDR3 DNA reads TGTGCCAGCAGTCTGGGACTAGCGGTGCCCCAGTTCTTC.

The rearrangement joins TRBV7-2 to TRBJ2-1; maybe TRBD2 (5 bases). The germline gives CDR1 SGHTA, CDR2 FQGNSA. There are 14 residues in the CDR3. Deletions cut 5 bases from V and 4 bases from J, with 12 bases between. CDR3 sequence (DNA): TGTGCCAGCAGCCTCCTTGGGGAGTACAATGAGCAGTTCTTC. Protein sequence: CASSLLGEYNEQFF.

V is TRBV13 and J is TRBJ2-3; D may be TRBD1 (6 bases). This CDR3 comprises 14 residues. Trimming stripped 5 bases from V and 1 base from J, with 10 bases between. CDR1 is PRHDT and CDR2 is FYEKMQ in the germline V gene (reference sequence). CDR3 region: CASSQQGGTDTQYF. For the CDR3, the DNA is TGTGCCAGCAGCCAACAGGGAGGCACAGATACGCAGTATTTT.

The chain carries TRBV11-3 and TRBJ2-2, with D perhaps TRBD2 (5 bases). The germline V gene encodes CDR1 SGHNT and CDR2 YENEEA. The CDR3 spans 15 residues. The V and J ends lost 1 base and 7 bases respectively, with 13 bases between them. The CDR3, as DNA: TGTGCCAGCAGCTTAGGACGGGGAATGAGCGGGGAGCTGTTTTTT. Its translation: CASSLGRGMSGELFF.

In DNA form, the CDR3 reads TGTGCCAGCAGCTTGGAGAGGATTCTAAGCTCCTATAATTCACCCCTCCACTTT. It encodes CASSLERILSSYNSPLHF. V usage is TRBV7-9 and J usage is TRBJ1-6; D gene uncertain. CDR3 length: 18 residues. Germline V gene lookup returns CDR1 SEHNR and CDR2 FQNEAQ (reference sequence). V was cut by 3 bases and J by 0 bases, with 15 bases left in between.

This chain links TRBV28 with TRBJ2-7, with 8 bases lining up with TRBD1. Germline V lookup: CDR1 MDHEN, CDR2 SYDVKM. The CDR3 sequence is 13 residues long. J was trimmed by 7 bases and V by 5 bases; bases with no gene match: 7. The CDR3 region has the DNA TGTGCCAGCAGTCGGACAGGGTCAGAAGAGCAGTACTTC. Translation: CASSRTGSEEQYF. The full variable domain, rest sourced from reference TRBV28 and TRBJ2-7, is DVKVTQSSRYLVKRTGEKVFLECVQDMDHENMFWYRQDPGLGLRLIYFSYDVKMKEKGDIPEGYSVSREKKERFSLILESASTNQTSMYLCASSRTGSEEQYFGPGTRLTVT.

The chain employs TRBV7-9 and TRBJ2-7; D gene uncertain. This CDR3 is built from 14 residues. CDR1 and CDR2 (germline): SEHNR, FQNEAQ (reference sequence). V lost 1 base and J lost 2, with 9 bases in between. This CDR3 is CASSLVSRTYEQYF. In DNA, the CDR3 is TGTGCCAGCAGCTTAGTGTCTCGTACCTACGAGCAGTACTTC.

The chain carries TRBV29-1 and TRBJ1-4; tentatively, D is TRBD1 (6 bases). The CDR3 loop spans 12 amino acids. CDR1 is SQVTM and CDR2 is ANQGSEA in the germline V gene. Trimming removed 6 bases from V and 2 bases from J, with 7 bases in between. The CDR3 coding sequence is TGCAGCGTGGGGGCGACTAATGAAAAACTGTTTTTT. Its translation is CSVGATNEKLFF.

This clone appeared a single time. The chain is built from TRBV11-1 and TRBJ2-5; TRBD2 aligns across 7 bases. CDR1 is SGHAT, CDR2 FQDESV, per germline (reference sequence). This CDR3 region has 16 residues. J gave up 4 bases and V 5 bases, and 13 bases lay outside the gene matches. The CDR3 here is CASSARLAAARETQYF. In nucleotides, the CDR3 is TGTGCCAGCAGCGCGCGACTAGCAGCCGCCAGAGAGACCCAGTACTTC.

V usage is TRBV6-5 and J usage is TRBJ2-1; TRBD2 agrees at 9 bases. Germline lookup yields CDR1 MNHEY and CDR2 SVGAGI. J gave up 6 bases and V 0 bases, and 6 bases lay outside the gene matches. The CDR3 length is 16 residues. The DNA for the CDR3 is TGTGCCAGCAGTTACTCGGGGACTAGCTTTTTCAATGAGCAGTTCTTC. It specifies CASSYSGTSFFNEQFF.

The chain couples TRBV5-1 to TRBJ2-7; D perhaps matches TRBD2 (6 bases). V gave up 4 bases and J gave up 6 bases, with 23 bases separating them. Germline V gene sequence: CDR1 SGHRS, CDR2 YFSETQ. The CDR3 loop spans 16 amino acids. The CDR3 sequence: CASSPSGLAVLGEQYF. The CDR3 coding sequence is TGCGCCAGCAGCCCCTCAGGGTTAGCGGTATTGGGCGAGCAGTACTTC.

The V call is TRBV5-6, the J call TRBJ2-7, with 12 bases that match TRBD2. Trimming at V came to 4 bases and at J to 5 bases, leaving 1 base not matched to a gene. Germline V gene lookup returns CDR1 SGHDT and CDR2 YYEEEE. The CDR3 loop spans 13 amino acids. As DNA, the CDR3 is TGTGCCAGCAGCCTAGCGGGGGGGGACGAGCAGTACTTC. Protein sequence: CASSLAGGDEQYF.

The chain joins TRBV7-9 to TRBJ2-5; D perhaps matches TRBD1 (6 bases). This CDR3 region has 16 residues. Trimming shortened V by 3 bases and J by 2 bases, and 16 bases separated the two germline ends. Germline V gives CDR1 SEHNR, CDR2 FQNEAQ (reference sequence). This CDR3 reads CASSFLGQSRQETQYF. In DNA, the CDR3 is TGTGCCAGCAGCTTCCTCGGACAGTCCAGGCAAGAGACCCAGTACTTC.

This clone appeared once. The V and J genes are TRBV5-5 and TRBJ2-7; the D gene is possibly TRBD2 (6 bases). Between the trimmed V and J ends, which lost 4 bases and 5 bases, there was a span of 13 bases. CDR3 length: 13 amino acids. Germline CDR1 reads SGHKS; CDR2 reads YYEKEE (reference sequence). The CDR3 DNA reads as TGTGCCAGCAGCGTGGGACTTTCCCACGAGCAGTACTTC. Residues: CASSVGLSHEQYF.

The chain couples TRBV6-1 to TRBJ2-3; TRBD2 might be the D (6 bases). V lost 7 bases, J lost 0 bases, and 14 bases lay in between. The CDR3 covers 15 residues. Germline V CDR1 and CDR2: MNHNS, SASEGT. The chain's CDR3 is CASTEEGPSTDTQYF. The CDR3 nucleotides read TGTGCCAGCACCGAGGAGGGCCCTAGCACAGATACGCAGTATTTT.

The chain carries TRBV6-6 and TRBJ1-1, with D possibly matching TRBD1 (5 bases). Germline V gives CDR1 MNHNY, CDR2 SVGAGI (reference sequence). This CDR3 region has 13 residues. The germline V and J ends were trimmed by 2 bases and 4 bases, with 8 bases remaining between them. The CDR3 DNA is TGTGCCAGCAGTTACAGCAGGGTCACTGAAGCTTTCTTT. Protein: CASSYSRVTEAFF.

The chain couples TRBV6-5 to TRBJ2-7, with TRBD1 identical over 7 bases. Per germline, CDR1 MNHEY and CDR2 SVGAGI. The CDR3 has 14 residues. The trim removed 0 bases at V and 6 bases at J, leaving 5 bases unmatched. Written as DNA, the CDR3 is TGTGCCAGCAGTTACTCCCCAGGGGGTAGCGAGCAGTACTTC. Translated: CASSYSPGGSEQYF.

The DNA for the CDR3 is TGTGCCAGCAGTACGAACAACCCAAAGAACAATGAGCAGTTCTTC. Protein product: CASSTNNPKNNEQFF. This rearrangement joins TRBV2 to TRBJ2-1; no firm D call. CDR1 SNHLY and CDR2 FYNNEI come from the germline V gene. CDR3 length: 15 residues. Between the trimmed V and J ends, which lost 5 bases and 5 bases, there was a span of 16 bases.

V is TRBV7-2 and J is TRBJ2-1; 9 bases are a match to TRBD2. This CDR3 region has 15 residues. The germline V gene has CDR1 SGHTA and CDR2 FQGNSA. V lost 1 base to trimming and J lost 8 bases; unmatched junction nucleotides: 6. The CDR3 is CASSLGLAGRDEQFF. The CDR3 DNA is TGTGCCAGCAGCTTAGGGCTAGCGGGACGGGATGAGCAGTTCTTC.

The V gene is TRBV7-9, the J gene TRBJ1-5, with 8 bases matching TRBD1. The germline V gene has CDR1 SEHNR and CDR2 FQNEAQ (reference sequence). CDR3 size: 16 residues. The junction had 4 bases not matched to a gene; V was cut back by 1 base and J by 2 bases. The CDR3 nucleotides read TGTGCCAGCAGCTTAGACAGGGGGGCAGGCAATCAGCCCCAGCATTTT. Protein: CASSLDRGAGNQPQHF. Full variable domain (missing parts from reference TRBV7-9 and TRBJ1-5): DTGVSQNPRHKITKRGQNVTFRCDPISEHNRLYWYRQTLGQGPEFLTYFQNEAQLEKSRLLSDRFSAERPKGSFSTLEIQRTEQGDSAMYLCASSLDRGAGNQPQHFGDGTRLSIL.